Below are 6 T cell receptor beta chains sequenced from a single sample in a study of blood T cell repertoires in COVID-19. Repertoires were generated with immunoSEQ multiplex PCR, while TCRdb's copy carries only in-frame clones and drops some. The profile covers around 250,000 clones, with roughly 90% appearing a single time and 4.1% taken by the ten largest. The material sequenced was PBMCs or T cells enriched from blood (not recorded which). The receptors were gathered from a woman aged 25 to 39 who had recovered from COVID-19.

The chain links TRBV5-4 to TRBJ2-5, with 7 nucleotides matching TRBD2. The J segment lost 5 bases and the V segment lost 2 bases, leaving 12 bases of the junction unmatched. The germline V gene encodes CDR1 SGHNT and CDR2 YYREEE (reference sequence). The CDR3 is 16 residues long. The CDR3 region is CASSFSPGLGRETQYF. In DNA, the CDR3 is TGTGCCAGCAGCTTCTCTCCAGGACTAGGGAGGGAGACCCAGTACTTC.

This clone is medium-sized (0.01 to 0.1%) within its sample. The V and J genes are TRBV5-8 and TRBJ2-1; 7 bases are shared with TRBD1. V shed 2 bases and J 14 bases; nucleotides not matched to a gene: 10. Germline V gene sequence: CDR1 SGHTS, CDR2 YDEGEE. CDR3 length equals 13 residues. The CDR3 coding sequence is TGTGCCAGCAGCTTTTCAGGACAGGTCTTCGAGTTCTTC. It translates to CASSFSGQVFEFF.

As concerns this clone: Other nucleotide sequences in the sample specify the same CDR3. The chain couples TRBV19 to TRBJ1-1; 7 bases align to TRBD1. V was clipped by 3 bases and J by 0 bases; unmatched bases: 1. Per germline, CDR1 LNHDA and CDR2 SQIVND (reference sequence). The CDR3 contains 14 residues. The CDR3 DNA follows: TGTGCCAGTAGTATCGGGACAGTGAACACTGAAGCTTTCTTT. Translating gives CASSIGTVNTEAFF.

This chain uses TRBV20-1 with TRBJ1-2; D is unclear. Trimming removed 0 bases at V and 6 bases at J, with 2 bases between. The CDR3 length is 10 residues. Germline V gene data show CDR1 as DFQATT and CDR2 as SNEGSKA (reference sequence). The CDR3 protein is CSARDDGYTF. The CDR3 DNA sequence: TGCAGTGCTAGAGACGATGGCTACACCTTC.

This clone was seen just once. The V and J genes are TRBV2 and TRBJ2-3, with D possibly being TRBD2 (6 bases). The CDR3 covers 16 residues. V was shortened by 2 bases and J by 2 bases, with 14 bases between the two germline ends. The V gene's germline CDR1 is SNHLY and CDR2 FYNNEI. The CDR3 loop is CASSEFSGSNTDTQYF. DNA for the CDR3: TGTGCCAGCAGTGAATTTAGCGGCAGTAACACAGATACGCAGTATTTT.

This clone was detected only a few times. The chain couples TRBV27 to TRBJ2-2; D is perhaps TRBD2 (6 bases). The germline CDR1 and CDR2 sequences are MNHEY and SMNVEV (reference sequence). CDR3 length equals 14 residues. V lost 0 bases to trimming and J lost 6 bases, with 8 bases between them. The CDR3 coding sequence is TGTGCCAGCAGTTTATCTCCGGGGGCCGGGGAGCTGTTTTTT. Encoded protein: CASSLSPGAGELFF.